The 20 T cell receptor beta chains in this list originate from one sample, sequenced in a study of T cell clones after liver transplantation. No antigen is known for these receptors. TCRbeta sequences of proliferating CFSE-low MLR cells were labeled alloreactive. The assay was immunoSEQ multiplex PCR, and TCRdb's table has in-frame clones only and misses some. The repertoire holds around 5,600 clones, about 30% seen once, with approximately 5.4% in the top ten. The sample comprised CD4+ T cells from cultured PBMCs. The receptor source for this set is a human patient who received a liver transplant. Some of these T cells may belong to the graft donor.

The CDR3 here is CASSIGTYQPQHF. The CDR3 DNA reads TGTGCCAGTAGTATTGGCACCTATCAGCCCCAGCATTTT. The chain combines TRBV19 with TRBJ1-5; no clear D. From germline, CDR1 is LNHDA and CDR2 SQIVND (reference sequence). The CDR3 runs 13 residues. Trimming shortened V by 3 bases and J by 5 bases, and 8 bases separated the two germline ends.

Only a few counts were recorded for this clone. The chain is built from TRBV6-5 and TRBJ2-7; no reliable D call. From germline, CDR1 is MNHEY and CDR2 SVGAGI. The V end lost 0 bases, the J end lost 1 base, and 7 bases lay between the germline ends. The CDR3 is 14 residues long. CDR3 DNA sequence: TGTGCCAGCAGTTACTCGAAGCTTTCCTACGAGCAGTACTTC. It yields the protein CASSYSKLSYEQYF.

This clone showed up just once. This chain uses TRBV7-2 with TRBJ1-3, with D uncertain. The CDR3 length is 13 residues. Germline lookup yields CDR1 SGHTA and CDR2 FQGNSA. The ends were cut back, 1 base at V and 9 bases at J, with 10 bases in the middle. Here the CDR3 reads CASSLEQRGTIYF. CDR3 DNA sequence: TGTGCCAGCAGCTTAGAGCAACGGGGCACCATATATTTT.

This clone was counted only a few times. V gene TRBV2 combines with J gene TRBJ1-2; D unresolved. The CDR3 spans 13 residues. V shed 6 bases and J shed 3 bases, with 11 bases lying between them. CDR1 and CDR2 (germline): SNHLY, FYNNEI. For the CDR3, the DNA is TGTGCCAGCAGCCAAGGCGGGTACTATGGCTACACCTTC. It yields the protein CASSQGGYYGYTF.

The rearrangement uses TRBV28 and TRBJ2-1, with 7 bases that match TRBD1. This CDR3 spans 18 amino acids. Germline loops: CDR1 MDHEN, CDR2 SYDVKM. V shed 2 bases and J 0 bases; nucleotides not matched to a gene: 10. This CDR3 is CASSLRRDSGYSYNEQFF. The CDR3 DNA reads TGTGCCAGCAGTTTACGCCGGGACAGTGGATACTCCTACAATGAGCAGTTCTTC.

The chain couples TRBV4-3 to TRBJ2-1; 9 nucleotides agree with TRBD1. The V gene end was trimmed by 0 bases and the J gene end by 10 bases; junction bases not matched to a gene: 10. CDR3 size: 16 residues. Germline lookup yields CDR1 LGHNA and CDR2 YSLEER. In DNA form, the CDR3 reads TGCGCCAGCAGCCAAGAGGGTACAGGGGGCTTAAGGGAGCAGTTCTTC. This sequence encodes CASSQEGTGGLREQFF.

The V and J genes are TRBV7-9 and TRBJ2-4, with 9 bases fitting TRBD1. The germline V gene encodes CDR1 SEHNR and CDR2 FQNEAQ (reference sequence). Losses at the gene ends were 4 bases for V and 6 bases for J; bases not matched to a gene: 4. The CDR3 runs to 14 residues. CDR3: CASSSPGQGNIQYF. The CDR3, as DNA: TGTGCCAGCAGCTCCCCGGGACAGGGAAACATTCAGTACTTC. Complete variable domain (other parts from reference TRBV7-9 and TRBJ2-4): DTGVSQNPRHKITKRGQNVTFRCDPISEHNRLYWYRQTLGQGPEFLTYFQNEAQLEKSRLLSDRFSAERPKGSFSTLEIQRTEQGDSAMYLCASSSPGQGNIQYFGAGTRLSVL.

This sequence joins TRBV18 and TRBJ1-2, with D perhaps TRBD1 (5 bases). Per germline, CDR1 KGHSH and CDR2 LQKENI. The CDR3 runs to 14 residues. V lost 3 bases to trimming and J lost 7 bases, with 15 bases between them. CDR3 residues: CASSPEGQGSGYTF. CDR3 nucleotides: TGTGCCAGCTCACCCGAAGGTCAGGGTAGTGGCTACACCTTC. The complete variable domain, with remaining parts taken from reference TRBV18 and TRBJ1-2, reads NAGVMQNPRHLVRRRGQEARLRCSPMKGHSHVYWYRQLPEEGLKFMVYLQKENIIDESGMPKERFSAEFPKEGPSILRIQQVVRGDSAAYFCASSPEGQGSGYTFGSGTRLTVV.

In its sample, this clone was seen a few times. V usage is TRBV6-6 and J usage is TRBJ2-2, with 7 nucleotides matching TRBD2. The V segment lost 2 bases and the J segment 5 bases; nucleotides outside the gene matches: 8. There are 16 residues in the CDR3. Per germline, CDR1 MNHNY and CDR2 SVGAGI (reference sequence). CDR3 sequence reads: CASSYGLGGRTGELFF. The CDR3 nucleotides are TGTGCCAGCAGTTACGGATTGGGAGGGAGGACCGGGGAGCTGTTTTTT.

On this clone itself: A clone one base away is much larger, so this may be a read error. This chain uses TRBV4-3 with TRBJ1-2; D uncertain. The CDR3 contains 13 residues. Trimming cost V 5 bases and J 4 bases, with 11 bases left between them. Germline V lookup: CDR1 LGHNA, CDR2 YSLEER. The CDR3 protein is CASSGCGSYGYTF. In DNA form, the CDR3 reads TGCGCCAGCAGCGGGTGTGGCTCCTATGGCTACACCTTC.

V is TRBV28 and J is TRBJ2-1; unclear D gene. Between the trimmed V and J ends, which lost 4 bases and 7 bases, there was a span of 8 bases. CDR1 is MDHEN, CDR2 SYDVKM, per germline. The CDR3 covers 12 residues. The CDR3 here is CASSSSWNEQFF. The DNA of the CDR3 is TGTGCCAGCAGTTCCTCTTGGAATGAGCAGTTCTTC.

By share, this clone ranks as large. This sequence joins TRBV5-4 and TRBJ2-5, with D perhaps matching TRBD2 (5 bases). The germline V and J ends were trimmed by 4 bases and 2 bases, with 12 bases remaining between them. Germline V gene lookup returns CDR1 SGHNT and CDR2 YYREEE (reference sequence). CDR3 length: 14 residues. CDR3 amino acids: CASSHADLQETQYF. The CDR3, as DNA: TGTGCCAGCAGCCATGCGGACTTGCAAGAGACCCAGTACTTC.

The genes are TRBV7-8 and TRBJ1-2; D unclear. This CDR3 is built from 13 residues. CDR1 SGHVS and CDR2 FQNEAQ come from the germline V gene. Trimming removed 1 base from V and 4 bases from J, with 7 bases in between. CDR3 protein: CASSLDGSYGYTF. CDR3 nucleotide sequence: TGTGCCAGCAGCTTAGACGGCTCCTATGGCTACACCTTC.

This clone was recorded a few times. V usage is TRBV11-1 and J usage is TRBJ1-1; 9 bases match TRBD1. The germline V gene has CDR1 SGHAT and CDR2 FQDESV (reference sequence). V shed 4 bases and J 5 bases; nucleotides not matched to a gene: 5. The CDR3 extends over 14 amino acids. The CDR3 spells CASSSGQGRTEAFF. The DNA for the CDR3 is TGTGCCAGCAGCTCCGGACAGGGGAGAACTGAAGCTTTCTTT.

V is TRBV11-2 and J is TRBJ2-7; 8 positions match TRBD2. Unmatched junction bases numbered 2, after V lost 4 bases and J lost 6 bases. This CDR3 comprises 12 residues. Germline CDR1 reads SGHAT; CDR2 reads FQNNGV. CDR3 bases: TGTGCCAGCAGCTCGGGACTAGTCGAGCAGTACTTC. Its protein is CASSSGLVEQYF.

In this sample, this clone turned up a few times. The rearrangement links TRBV28 to TRBJ2-1; 12 nucleotides line up with TRBD2. Germline V gene lookup returns CDR1 MDHEN and CDR2 SYDVKM. Germline trimming cut 8 bases from V and 9 bases from J; bases unmatched to any gene: 14. This CDR3 has 16 amino acids. In nucleotides, the CDR3 is TGTGCCAGCCACTCCCCTCGGACTAGCGGGACCGGTGAGCAGTTCTTC. It specifies CASHSPRTSGTGEQFF.

This clone was found a few times. The rearrangement uses TRBV7-2 and TRBJ1-1; the D gene is possibly TRBD1 (5 bases). V lost 7 bases to trimming and J lost 1 base, with 10 bases between them. The length of the CDR3 is 13 residues. Germline V CDR1 and CDR2: SGHTA, FQGNSA. The CDR3 DNA follows: TGTGCCAGCAATCTCCAGGGGAACACTGAAGCTTTCTTT. Its protein is CASNLQGNTEAFF.

This sequence joins TRBV5-7 and TRBJ2-7; a possible D gene is TRBD2 (6 bases). TRBV5-7 is an ORF, with its function uncertain. The CDR3 length is 13 residues. Trimming stripped 2 bases from V and 7 bases from J, with 13 bases between. CDR3 amino acids: CASSFGGRREQYF. In DNA, the CDR3 is TGTGCCAGCAGCTTCGGGGGTCGGCGGGAGCAGTACTTC.

This clone was seen a handful of times. The CDR3 sequence: CASSLAPATSQETQYF. DNA of the CDR3: TGTGCCAGCAGCTTAGCTCCCGCCACCAGCCAAGAGACCCAGTACTTC. The chain couples TRBV7-8 to TRBJ2-5, with D unclear. CDR3 length: 16 amino acids. Germline lookup yields CDR1 SGHVS and CDR2 FQNEAQ. V was shortened by 0 bases and J by 1 base, with 12 bases between the two germline ends.

This clone ranks as medium-sized. This rearrangement joins TRBV5-1 to TRBJ1-3; 9 positions match TRBD1. The V gene's germline CDR1 is SGHRS and CDR2 YFSETQ. This CDR3 comprises 16 residues. V trimming: 2 bases; J trimming: 3 bases; junction bases outside the gene matches: 6. The CDR3 sequence is CASSLKGQGNGNTIYF. In DNA form, the CDR3 reads TGCGCCAGCAGCTTAAAGGGACAGGGTAATGGAAACACCATATATTTT.